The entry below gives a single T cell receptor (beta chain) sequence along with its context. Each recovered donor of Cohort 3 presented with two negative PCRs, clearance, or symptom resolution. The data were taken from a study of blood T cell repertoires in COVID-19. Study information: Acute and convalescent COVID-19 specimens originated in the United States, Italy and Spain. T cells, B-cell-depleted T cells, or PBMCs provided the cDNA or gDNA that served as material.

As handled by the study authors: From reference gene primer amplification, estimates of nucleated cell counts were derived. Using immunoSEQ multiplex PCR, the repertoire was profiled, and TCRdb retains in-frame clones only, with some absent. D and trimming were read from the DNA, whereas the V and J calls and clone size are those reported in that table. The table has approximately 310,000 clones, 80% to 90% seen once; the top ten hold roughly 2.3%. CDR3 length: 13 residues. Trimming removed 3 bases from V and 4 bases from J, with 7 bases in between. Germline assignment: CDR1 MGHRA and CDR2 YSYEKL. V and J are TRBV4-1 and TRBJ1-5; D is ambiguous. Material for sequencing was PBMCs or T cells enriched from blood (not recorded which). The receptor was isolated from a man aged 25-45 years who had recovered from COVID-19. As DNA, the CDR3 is TGCGCCAGCAGCCAGGGAGGGAATCAGCCCCAGCATTTT. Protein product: CASSQGGNQPQHF.